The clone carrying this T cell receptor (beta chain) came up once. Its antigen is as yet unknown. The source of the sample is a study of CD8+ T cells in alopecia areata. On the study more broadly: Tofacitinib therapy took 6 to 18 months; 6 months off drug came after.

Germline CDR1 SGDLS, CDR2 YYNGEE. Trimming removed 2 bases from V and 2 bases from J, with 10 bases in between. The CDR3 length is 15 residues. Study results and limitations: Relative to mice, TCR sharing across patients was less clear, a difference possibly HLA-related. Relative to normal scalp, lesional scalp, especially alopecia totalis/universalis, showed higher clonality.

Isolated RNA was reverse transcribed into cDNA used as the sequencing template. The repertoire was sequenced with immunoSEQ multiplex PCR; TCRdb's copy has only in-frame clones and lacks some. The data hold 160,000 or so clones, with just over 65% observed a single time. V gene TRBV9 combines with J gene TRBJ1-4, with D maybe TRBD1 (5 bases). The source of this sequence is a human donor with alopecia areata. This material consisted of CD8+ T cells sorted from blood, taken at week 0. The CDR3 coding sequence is TGTGCCAGCAGCGTTCAGGGCGGGACTAATGAAAAACTGTTTTTT. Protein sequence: CASSVQGGTNEKLFF.